This T cell receptor beta chain derives from a study of cytomegalovirus exposure and HLA in healthy donors. Amplification used 60 Vbeta primers and 13 Jbeta primers. Using immunoSEQ multiplex PCR, the repertoire was profiled, and TCRdb retains in-frame clones only, with some absent. This listing includes some 76,000 clones. Overall study findings and caveats: Later analysis suggested most CMV-associated TCR beta chains were HLA-restricted.

CDR3 size: 16 residues. From germline, CDR1 is SQVTM and CDR2 ANQGSEA. Points on this clone: Its antigen is not identified. A junction end diverges from the germline sequence, so it may reflect a read error.

Sequencing was carried out using PBMCs. This clonotype was obtained from a man aged 40-55 years in good health and CMV-seronegative. This sequence joins TRBV29-1 and TRBJ1-2; 7 bases line up with TRBD1. The CDR3 loop reads CSVKRGQAPTRYDYTF. The CDR3 DNA sequence: TGCAGCGTAAAAAGGGGGCAGGCCCCTACCAGATATGACTACACCTTC.